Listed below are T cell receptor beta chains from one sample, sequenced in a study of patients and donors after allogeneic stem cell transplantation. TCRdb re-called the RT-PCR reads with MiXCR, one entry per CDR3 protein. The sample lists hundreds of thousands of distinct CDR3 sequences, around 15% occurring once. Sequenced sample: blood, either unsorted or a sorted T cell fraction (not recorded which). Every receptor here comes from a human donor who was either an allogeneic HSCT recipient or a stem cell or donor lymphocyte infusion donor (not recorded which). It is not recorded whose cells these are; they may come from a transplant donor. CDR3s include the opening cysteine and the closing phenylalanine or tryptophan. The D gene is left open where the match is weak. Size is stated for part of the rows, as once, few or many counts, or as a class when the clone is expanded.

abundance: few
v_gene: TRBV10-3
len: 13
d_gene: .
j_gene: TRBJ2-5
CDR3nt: TGTGCCATCAGCAGGGATGAGAGGGAGACCCAGTACTTC
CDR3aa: CAISRDERETQYF

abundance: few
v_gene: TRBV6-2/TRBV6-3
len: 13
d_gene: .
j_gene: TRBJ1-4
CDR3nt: TGTGCCAGCAGTTACGGGATAGGGGAAAAACTGTTTTTT
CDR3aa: CASSYGIGEKLFF

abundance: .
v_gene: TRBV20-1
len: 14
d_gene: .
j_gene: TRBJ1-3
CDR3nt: TGCAGTGCTAGCGCCAGCAACTCTGGAAACACCATATATTTT
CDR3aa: CSASASNSGNTIYF

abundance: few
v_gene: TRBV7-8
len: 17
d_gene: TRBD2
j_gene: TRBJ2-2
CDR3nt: TGTGCCAGCAGCTTTTATGGGCTAGCGGCTATGCCCGGGGAGCTGTTTTTT
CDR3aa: CASSFYGLAAMPGELFF

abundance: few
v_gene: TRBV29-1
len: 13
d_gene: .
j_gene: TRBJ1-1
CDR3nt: TGCAGCGTAGCCCACTACTTGAACACTGAAGCTTTCTTT
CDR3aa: CSVAHYLNTEAFF

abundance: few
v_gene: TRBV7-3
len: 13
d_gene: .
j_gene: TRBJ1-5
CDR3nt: TGTGCCAGCAGCTCGACCGGGGGGATGCCCCAGCATTTT
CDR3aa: CASSSTGGMPQHF

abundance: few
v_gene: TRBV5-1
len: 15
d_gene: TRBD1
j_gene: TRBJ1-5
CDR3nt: TGCGCCAGCAGCTTGACGGCAGGGGGAGGTCAGCCCCAGCATTTT
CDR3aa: CASSLTAGGGQPQHF

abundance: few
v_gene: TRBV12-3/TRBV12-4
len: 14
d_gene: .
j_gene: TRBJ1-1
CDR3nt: TGTGCCAGCAGGCCTACTCACGGGTTTACTGAAGCTTTCTTT
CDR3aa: CASRPTHGFTEAFF

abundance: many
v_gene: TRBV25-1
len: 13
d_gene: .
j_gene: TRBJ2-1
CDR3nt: TGTGCCAGCAGTGAATTAGGGGGATCTGAGCAGTTCTTC
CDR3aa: CASSELGGSEQFF

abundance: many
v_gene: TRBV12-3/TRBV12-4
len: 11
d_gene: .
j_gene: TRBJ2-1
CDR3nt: TGTGCCAGCAGTTTACAGGGTAGGCGGTTCTTC
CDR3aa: CASSLQGRRFF

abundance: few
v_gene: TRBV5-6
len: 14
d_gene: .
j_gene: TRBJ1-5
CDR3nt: TGTGCCAGCAGTCGCGGGGGGCGGAATCAGCCCCAGCATTTT
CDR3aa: CASSRGGRNQPQHF

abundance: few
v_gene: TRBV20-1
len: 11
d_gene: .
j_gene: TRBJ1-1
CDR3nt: TGCAGTGCCCTTGGAGGAACTGAAGCTTTCTTT
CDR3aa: CSALGGTEAFF

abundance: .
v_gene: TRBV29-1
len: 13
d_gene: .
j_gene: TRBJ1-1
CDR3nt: TGCAGCACCACCAAAGGAGGGAACACTGAAGCTTTCTTT
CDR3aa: CSTTKGGNTEAFF

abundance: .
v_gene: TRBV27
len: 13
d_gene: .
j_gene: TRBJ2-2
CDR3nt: TGTGCCAGCAGTAACGACCCCCTGAGTAAGCTGTTTTTT
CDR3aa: CASSNDPLSKLFF

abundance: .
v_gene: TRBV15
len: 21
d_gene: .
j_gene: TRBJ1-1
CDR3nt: TGTGCCACCACCACATTCCAGCTAGGGGGGACTATAGTGAAAGGGGACACTGAAGCTTTCTTT
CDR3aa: CATTTFQLGGTIVKGDTEAFF

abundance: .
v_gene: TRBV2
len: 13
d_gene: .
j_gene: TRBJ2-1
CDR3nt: TGTGCCAGCAGAGGAAACAGGGAGTATGAGCAGTTCTTC
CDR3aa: CASRGNREYEQFF

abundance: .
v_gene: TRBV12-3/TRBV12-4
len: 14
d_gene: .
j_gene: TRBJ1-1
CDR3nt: TGTGCCAGCGGGGCTCGGCACATGAACACTGAAGCTTTCTTT
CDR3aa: CASGARHMNTEAFF

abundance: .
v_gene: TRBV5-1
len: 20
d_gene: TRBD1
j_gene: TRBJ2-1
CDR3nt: TGCGCCAGCAGCTTGGCCACACACGCCACCACGGACAGGGCAGTCGATGAGCAGTTCTTC
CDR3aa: CASSLATHATTDRAVDEQFF

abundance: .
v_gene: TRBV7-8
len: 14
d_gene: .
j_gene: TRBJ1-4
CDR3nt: TGTGCCAGCAGCTACAGGGAAGGGGCTTTGGAACTGTTTTTT
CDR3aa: CASSYREGALELFF

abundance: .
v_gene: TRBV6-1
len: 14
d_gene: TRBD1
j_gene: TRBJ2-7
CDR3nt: TGTGCCAGCAGGAGACAGGGGCTCCCCTACGAGCAGTACTTC
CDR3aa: CASRRQGLPYEQYF

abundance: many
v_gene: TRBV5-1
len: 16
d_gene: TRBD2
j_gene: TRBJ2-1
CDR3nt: TGCGCCAGCAGCCCATCTAGCGGGTCCTCCTACAATGAGCAGTTCTTC
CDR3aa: CASSPSSGSSYNEQFF

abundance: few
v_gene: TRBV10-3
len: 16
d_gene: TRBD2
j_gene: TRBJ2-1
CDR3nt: TGTGCCATCAGTATTCTAGCGGGGGGCGCCGTCAATGAGCAGTTCTTC
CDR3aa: CAISILAGGAVNEQFF

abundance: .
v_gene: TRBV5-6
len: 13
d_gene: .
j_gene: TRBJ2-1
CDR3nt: TGTGCCAGCAGCTCGGACTGGTACAATGAGCAGTTCTTC
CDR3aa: CASSSDWYNEQFF

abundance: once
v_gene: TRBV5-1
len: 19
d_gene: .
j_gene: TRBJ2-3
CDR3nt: TGCGCCAGCAGCTTGAGGGGGGACGCAATGTACCGTATCACAGATACGCAGTATTTT
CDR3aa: CASSLRGDAMYRITDTQYF

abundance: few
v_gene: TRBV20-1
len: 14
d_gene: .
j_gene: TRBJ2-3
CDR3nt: TGCAGTGCTAGAGATTCAGCGGCGGTCGATACGCAGTATTTT
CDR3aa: CSARDSAAVDTQYF

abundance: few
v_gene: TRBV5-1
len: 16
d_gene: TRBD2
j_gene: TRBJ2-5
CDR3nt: TGCGCCAGCAGCTTGGGTACTAGCGGGCAACAAGAGACCCAGTACTTC
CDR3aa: CASSLGTSGQQETQYF

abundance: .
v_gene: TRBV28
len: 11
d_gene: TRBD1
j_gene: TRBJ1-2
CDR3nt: TGTGCCAGCAGTACAGGGGTGCGACCTCACTTC
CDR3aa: CASSTGVRPHF

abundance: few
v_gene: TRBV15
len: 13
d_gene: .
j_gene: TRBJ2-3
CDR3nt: TGTGCCACCAGCAGGGGAAACGCGGATACGCAGTATTTT
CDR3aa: CATSRGNADTQYF

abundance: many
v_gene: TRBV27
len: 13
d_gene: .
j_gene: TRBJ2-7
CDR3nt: TGTGCCAGCAGTTTCCGACCCGTCTACGAGCAGTACTTC
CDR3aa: CASSFRPVYEQYF

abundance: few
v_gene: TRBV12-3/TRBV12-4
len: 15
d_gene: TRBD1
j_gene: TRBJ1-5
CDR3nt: TGTGCCAGCACCTTTATGGGACAGGGGAATCCCACCCAGCATTTT
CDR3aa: CASTFMGQGNPTQHF

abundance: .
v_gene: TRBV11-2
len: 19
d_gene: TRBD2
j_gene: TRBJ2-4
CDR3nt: TGTGCCAGCAGCTCTACGGGACTAGCGGGAGAAGAGGGCAAAAACATTCAGTACTTC
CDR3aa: CASSSTGLAGEEGKNIQYF

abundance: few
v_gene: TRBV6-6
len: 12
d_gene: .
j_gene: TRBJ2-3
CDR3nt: TGTGCCAGCATGGGTGGGAAAGGTACGCAGTATTTT
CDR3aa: CASMGGKGTQYF

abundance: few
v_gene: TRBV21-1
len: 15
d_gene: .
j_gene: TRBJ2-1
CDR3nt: TGTGCCAGCAGCAAAGGTGACAGCAAGTACAATGAGCAGTTCTTC
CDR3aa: CASSKGDSKYNEQFF

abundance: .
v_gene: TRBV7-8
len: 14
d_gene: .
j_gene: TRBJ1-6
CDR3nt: TGTGCCACGACCCGGGACGAGTATAATTCACCCCTCCACTTT
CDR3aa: CATTRDEYNSPLHF

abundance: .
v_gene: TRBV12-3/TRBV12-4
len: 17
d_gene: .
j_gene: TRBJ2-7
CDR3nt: TGTGCCAGCAGTTGGCTCCATGGCCATGACAAGACCTACGAGCAGTACTTC
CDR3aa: CASSWLHGHDKTYEQYF

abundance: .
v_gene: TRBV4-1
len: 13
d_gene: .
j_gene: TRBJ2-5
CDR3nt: TGCGCCAGCAGCCTATTACCCCGCGAGACCCAGTACTTC
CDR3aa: CASSLLPRETQYF

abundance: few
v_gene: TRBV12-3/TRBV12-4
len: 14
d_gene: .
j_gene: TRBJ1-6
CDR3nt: TGTGCCAGCAGTTTGAGGGGGGGGAGTTCACCCCTCCACTTT
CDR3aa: CASSLRGGSSPLHF

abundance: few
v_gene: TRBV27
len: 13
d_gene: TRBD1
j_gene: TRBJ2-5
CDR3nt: TGTGCCAGCAGAGTGGACAGGTCCGAGACCCAGTACTTC
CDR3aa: CASRVDRSETQYF

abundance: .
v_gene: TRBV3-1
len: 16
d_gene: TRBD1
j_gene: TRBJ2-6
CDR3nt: TGTGCCAGCAGCCTTCGGACAGGCTCTGGGGCCAACGTCCTGACTTTC
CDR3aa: CASSLRTGSGANVLTF

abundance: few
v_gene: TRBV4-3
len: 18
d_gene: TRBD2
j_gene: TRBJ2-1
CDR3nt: TGCGCCAGCAGCCAAGATGGGTGGTATAGCGGGGGGGCGGATGAGCAGTTCTTC
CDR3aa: CASSQDGWYSGGADEQFF

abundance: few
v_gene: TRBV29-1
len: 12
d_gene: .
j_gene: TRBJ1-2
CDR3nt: TGCAGCGTCCCAGACAGGTCCTATGGCTACACCTTC
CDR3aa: CSVPDRSYGYTF

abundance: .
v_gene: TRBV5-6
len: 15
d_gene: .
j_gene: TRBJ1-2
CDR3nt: TGTGCCAGCAGCTTGCAGGGGAAGGGTAACTATGGCTACACCTTC
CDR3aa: CASSLQGKGNYGYTF

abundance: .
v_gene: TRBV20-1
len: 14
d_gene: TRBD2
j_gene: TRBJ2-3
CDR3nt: TGCAGTGGGACGCGGGAGGCCGGCACAGATACGCAGTATTTT
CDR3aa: CSGTREAGTDTQYF

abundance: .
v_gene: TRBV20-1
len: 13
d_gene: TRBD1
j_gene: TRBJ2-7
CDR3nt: TGCAGTGCGCCCGGGACAGGCTCATACGAGCAGTACTTC
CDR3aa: CSAPGTGSYEQYF

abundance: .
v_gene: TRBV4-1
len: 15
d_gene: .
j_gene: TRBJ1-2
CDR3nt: TGCGCCAGCAGCCAAGTAGGAGGGGGGAACTATGGCTACACCTTC
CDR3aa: CASSQVGGGNYGYTF

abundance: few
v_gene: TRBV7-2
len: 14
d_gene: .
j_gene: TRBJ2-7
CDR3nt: TGTGCCAGCAGCTTAAGCGGACAGTCCTACGAGCAGTACTTC
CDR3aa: CASSLSGQSYEQYF

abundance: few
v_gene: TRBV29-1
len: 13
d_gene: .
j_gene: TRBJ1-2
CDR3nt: TGCAGCGTTGTATCACGGCACGCGGATGGCTACACCTTC
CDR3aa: CSVVSRHADGYTF

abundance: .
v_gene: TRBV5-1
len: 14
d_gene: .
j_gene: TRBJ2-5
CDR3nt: TGCGCCAGCAGCTTGTTGGGTGGCCAAGAGACCCAGTACTTC
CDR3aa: CASSLLGGQETQYF

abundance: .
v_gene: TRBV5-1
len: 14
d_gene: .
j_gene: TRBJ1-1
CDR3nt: TGCGCCAGCAGCTTATCCAGGGCGAACACTGAAGCTTTCTTT
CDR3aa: CASSLSRANTEAFF

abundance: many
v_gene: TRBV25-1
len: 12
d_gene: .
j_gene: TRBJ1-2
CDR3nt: TGTGCCAGCAGGCGACAGGATCACGGCTACACCTTC
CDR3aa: CASRRQDHGYTF

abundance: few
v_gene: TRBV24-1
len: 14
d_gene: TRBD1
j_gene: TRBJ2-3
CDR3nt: TGTGCCACCAGTGACCAGGACAGGACAGATACGCAGTATTTT
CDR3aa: CATSDQDRTDTQYF